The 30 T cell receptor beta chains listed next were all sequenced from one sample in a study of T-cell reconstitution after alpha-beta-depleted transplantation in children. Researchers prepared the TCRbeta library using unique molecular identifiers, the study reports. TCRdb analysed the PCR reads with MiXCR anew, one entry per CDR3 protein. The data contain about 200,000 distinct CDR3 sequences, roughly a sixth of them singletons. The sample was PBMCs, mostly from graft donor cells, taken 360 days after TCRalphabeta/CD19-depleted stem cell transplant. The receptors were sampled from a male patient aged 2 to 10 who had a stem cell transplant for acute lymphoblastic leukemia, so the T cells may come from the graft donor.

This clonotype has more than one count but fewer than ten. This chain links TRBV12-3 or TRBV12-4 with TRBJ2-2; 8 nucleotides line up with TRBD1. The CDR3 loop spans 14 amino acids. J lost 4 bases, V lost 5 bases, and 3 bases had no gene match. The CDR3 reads CASSLTGVTGELFF. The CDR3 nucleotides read TGTGCCAGCAGTCTGACAGGGGTCACCGGGGAGCTGTTTTTT.

Here the CDR3 reads CASSAPGGWDEQYF. For the CDR3, the DNA is TGTGCCAGCAGTGCGCCGGGGGGCTGGGACGAGCAGTACTTC. The V call is TRBV6-1, the J call TRBJ2-7; D is perhaps TRBD2 (7 bases). Per the germline V gene, CDR1 is MNHNS and CDR2 is SASEGT. The CDR3 has 14 amino acids. Trimming took 4 bases from V and 5 from J, leaving 15 bases between them.

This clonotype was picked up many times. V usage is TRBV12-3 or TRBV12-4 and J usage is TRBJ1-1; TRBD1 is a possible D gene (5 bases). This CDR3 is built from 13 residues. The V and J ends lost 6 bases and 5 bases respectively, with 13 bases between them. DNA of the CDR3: TGTGCCAGCAGGAGACAGTTGGTGACTGAAGCTTTCTTT. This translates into CASRRQLVTEAFF.

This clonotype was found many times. Here the CDR3 DNA reads TGCAGTGCTAGAGCCCCGGGAGGCGGGGGTGGAGAGACCCAGTACTTC. Its protein is CSARAPGGGGGETQYF. The chain links TRBV20-1 to TRBJ2-5; 7 bases match TRBD2. This CDR3 is built from 16 residues. J gave up 4 bases and V 1 base, and 12 bases lay outside the gene matches. Germline-derived CDR1 and CDR2 are DFQATT and SNEGSKA (reference sequence).

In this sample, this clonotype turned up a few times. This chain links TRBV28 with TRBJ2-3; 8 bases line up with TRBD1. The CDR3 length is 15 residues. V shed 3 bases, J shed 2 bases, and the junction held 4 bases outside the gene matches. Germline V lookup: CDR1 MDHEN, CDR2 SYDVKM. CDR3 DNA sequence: TGTGCCAGCAGTTTCCGGACAGGGACCACAGATACGCAGTATTTT. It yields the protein CASSFRTGTTDTQYF.

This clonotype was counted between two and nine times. The CDR3 loop reads CATSRPTGELFF. DNA of the CDR3: TGTGCCACCAGTAGACCCACCGGGGAGCTGTTTTTT. The gene calls are TRBV24-1 and TRBJ2-2; no reliable D call. Trimming removed 6 bases at V and 4 bases at J, with 5 bases between. This CDR3 is 12 amino acids long. CDR1 is KGHDR, CDR2 SFDVKD, per germline.

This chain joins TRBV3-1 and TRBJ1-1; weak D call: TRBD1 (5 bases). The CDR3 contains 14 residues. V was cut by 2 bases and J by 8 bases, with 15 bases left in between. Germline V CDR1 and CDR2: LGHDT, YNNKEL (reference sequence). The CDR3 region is CASSQFGGELEAFF. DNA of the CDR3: TGTGCCAGCAGCCAATTTGGGGGAGAGCTGGAAGCTTTCTTT.

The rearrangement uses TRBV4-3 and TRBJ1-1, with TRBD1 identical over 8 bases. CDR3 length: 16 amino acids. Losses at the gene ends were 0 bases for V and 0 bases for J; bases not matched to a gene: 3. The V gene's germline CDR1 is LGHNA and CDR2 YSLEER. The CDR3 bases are TGCGCCAGCAGCCAAGAAACAGGGGGAATGAACACTGAAGCTTTCTTT. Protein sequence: CASSQETGGMNTEAFF.

The CDR3 loop is CASSSRQQANTEAFF. In DNA, the CDR3 is TGCGCCAGCAGCTCACGACAGCAAGCTAACACTGAAGCTTTCTTT. The chain couples TRBV5-1 to TRBJ1-1; TRBD1 is a possible D gene (5 bases). The CDR3 spans 15 residues. The V end was cut by 3 bases, the J end by 2 bases, with 14 bases between. From germline, CDR1 is SGHRS and CDR2 YFSETQ.

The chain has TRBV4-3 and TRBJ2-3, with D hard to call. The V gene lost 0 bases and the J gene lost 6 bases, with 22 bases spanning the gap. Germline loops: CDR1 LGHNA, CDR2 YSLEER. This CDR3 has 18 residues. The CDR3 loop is CASSQDHPRLISPDTQYF. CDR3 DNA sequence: TGCGCCAGCAGCCAAGATCATCCGAGACTCATCTCGCCGGATACGCAGTATTTT.

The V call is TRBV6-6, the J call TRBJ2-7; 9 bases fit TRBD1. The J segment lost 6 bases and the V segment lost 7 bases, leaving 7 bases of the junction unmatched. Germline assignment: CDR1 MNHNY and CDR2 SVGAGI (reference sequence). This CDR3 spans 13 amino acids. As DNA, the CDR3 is TGTGCCAGCACCGACAGGGGGATTGGCGAGCAGTACTTC. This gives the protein CASTDRGIGEQYF.

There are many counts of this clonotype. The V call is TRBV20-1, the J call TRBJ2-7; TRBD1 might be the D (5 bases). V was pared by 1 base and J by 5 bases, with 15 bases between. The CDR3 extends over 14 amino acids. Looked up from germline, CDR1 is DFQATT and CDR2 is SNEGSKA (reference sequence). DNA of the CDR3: TGCAGTGCTAGAGTACCCGTCCCAGGGAACGAGCAGTACTTC. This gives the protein CSARVPVPGNEQYF.

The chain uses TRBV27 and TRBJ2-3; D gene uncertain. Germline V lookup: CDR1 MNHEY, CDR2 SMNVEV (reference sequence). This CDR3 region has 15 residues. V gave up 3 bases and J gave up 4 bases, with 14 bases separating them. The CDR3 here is CASSLSLSGADTQYF. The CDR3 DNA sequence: TGTGCCAGCAGTTTGTCCCTCAGTGGTGCAGATACGCAGTATTTT.

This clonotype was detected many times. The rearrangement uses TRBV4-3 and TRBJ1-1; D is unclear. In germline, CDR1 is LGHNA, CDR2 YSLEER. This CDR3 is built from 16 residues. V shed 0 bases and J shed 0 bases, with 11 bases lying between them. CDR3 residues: CASSQDRRRMNTEAFF. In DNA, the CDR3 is TGCGCCAGCAGCCAAGATCGGCGCAGGATGAACACTGAAGCTTTCTTT.

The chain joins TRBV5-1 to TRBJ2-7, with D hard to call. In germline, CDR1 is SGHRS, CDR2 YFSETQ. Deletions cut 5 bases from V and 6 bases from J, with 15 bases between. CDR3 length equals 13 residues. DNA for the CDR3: TGCGCCAGCAGATATTCCCGGGCGTTCGAGCAGTACTTC. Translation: CASRYSRAFEQYF. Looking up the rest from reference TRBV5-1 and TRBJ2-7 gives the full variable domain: KAGVTQTPRYLIKTRGQQVTLSCSPISGHRSVSWYQQTPGQGLQFLFEYFSETQRNKGNFPGRFSGRQFSNSRSEMNVSTLELGDSALYLCASRYSRAFEQYFGPGTRLTVT.

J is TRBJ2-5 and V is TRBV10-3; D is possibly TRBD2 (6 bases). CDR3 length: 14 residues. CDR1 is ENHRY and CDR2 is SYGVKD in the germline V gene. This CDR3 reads CASKVSGPGETQYF. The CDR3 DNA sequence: TGTGCGAGTAAGGTTAGCGGCCCCGGAGAGACCCAGTACTTC.

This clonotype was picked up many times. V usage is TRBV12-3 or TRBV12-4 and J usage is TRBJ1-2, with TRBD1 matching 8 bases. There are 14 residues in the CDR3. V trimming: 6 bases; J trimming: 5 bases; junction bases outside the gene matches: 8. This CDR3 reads CASSLTGDRYGYTF. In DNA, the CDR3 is TGTGCCAGCAGCTTGACAGGGGACCGATATGGCTACACCTTC.

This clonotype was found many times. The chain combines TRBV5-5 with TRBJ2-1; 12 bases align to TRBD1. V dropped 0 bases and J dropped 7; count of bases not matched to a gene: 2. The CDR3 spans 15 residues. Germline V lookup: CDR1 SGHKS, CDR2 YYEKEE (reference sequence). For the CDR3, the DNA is TGTGCCAGCAGCTTGGTGGGACAGGGGGCGAATGAGCAGTTCTTC. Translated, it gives CASSLVGQGANEQFF.

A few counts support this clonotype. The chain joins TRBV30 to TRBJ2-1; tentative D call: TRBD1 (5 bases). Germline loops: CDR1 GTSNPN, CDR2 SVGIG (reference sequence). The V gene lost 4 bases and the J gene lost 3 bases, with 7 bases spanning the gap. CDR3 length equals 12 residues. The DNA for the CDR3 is TGTGCCTGGACGACAGACTACAATGAGCAGTTCTTC. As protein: CAWTTDYNEQFF.

The CDR3 protein is CAISLADRGGGYTF. The CDR3 coding sequence is TGTGCCATCAGTTTAGCCGACAGGGGGGGCGGCTACACCTTC. This chain connects TRBV3-1 to TRBJ1-2; 9 positions match TRBD1. V trimming: 10 bases; J trimming: 8 bases; junction bases outside the gene matches: 14. The CDR3 length is 14 residues. Germline CDR1 and CDR2: LGHDT and YNNKEL (reference sequence). The complete variable domain, with remaining parts taken from reference TRBV3-1 and TRBJ1-2, reads DTAVSQTPKYLVTQMGNDKSIKCEQNLGHDTMYWYKQDSKKFLKIMFSYNNKELIINETVPNRFSPKSPDKAHLNLHINSLELGDSAVYFCAISLADRGGGYTFGSGTRLTVV.

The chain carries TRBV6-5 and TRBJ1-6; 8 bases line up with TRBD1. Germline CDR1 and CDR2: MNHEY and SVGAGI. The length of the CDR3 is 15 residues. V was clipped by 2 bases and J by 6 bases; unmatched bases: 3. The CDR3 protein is CASSYTTGVNSPLHF. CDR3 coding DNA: TGTGCCAGCAGTTACACGACAGGGGTTAATTCACCCCTCCACTTT.

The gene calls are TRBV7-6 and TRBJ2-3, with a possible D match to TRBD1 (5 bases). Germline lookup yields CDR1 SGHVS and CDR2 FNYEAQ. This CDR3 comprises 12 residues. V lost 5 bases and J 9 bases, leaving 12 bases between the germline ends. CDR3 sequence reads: CASSEGARTQYF. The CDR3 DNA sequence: TGTGCCAGCAGCGAAGGGGCTCGGACGCAGTATTTT.

The CDR3 is CASSDSFDQPQHF. The CDR3 DNA reads TGTGCCAGCAGTGACTCATTTGACCAGCCCCAGCATTTT. The rearrangement uses TRBV2 and TRBJ1-5; D remains ambiguous. This CDR3 region has 13 residues. V lost 3 bases, J lost 7 bases, and 10 bases lay in between. CDR1 is SNHLY and CDR2 is FYNNEI in the germline V gene.

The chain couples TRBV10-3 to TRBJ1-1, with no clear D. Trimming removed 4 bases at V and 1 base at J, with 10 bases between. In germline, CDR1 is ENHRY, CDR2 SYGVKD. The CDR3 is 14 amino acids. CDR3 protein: CAISGHSENTEAFF. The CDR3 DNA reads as TGTGCCATCAGTGGACACTCAGAGAACACTGAAGCTTTCTTT.

This chain's CDR3 is CASSLPLFSGNTIYF. The CDR3 nucleotides read TGTGCCAGCAGTTTACCGCTCTTCTCTGGAAACACCATATATTTT. The J gene is TRBJ1-3, the V gene TRBV28; no clear D gene. This CDR3 has 15 amino acids. Germline CDR1 is MDHEN and CDR2 is SYDVKM. V was trimmed by 2 bases and J by 0 bases, leaving 8 bases between them.

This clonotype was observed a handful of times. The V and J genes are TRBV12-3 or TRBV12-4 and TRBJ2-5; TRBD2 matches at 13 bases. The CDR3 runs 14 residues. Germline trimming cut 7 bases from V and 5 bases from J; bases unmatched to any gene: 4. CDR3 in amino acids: CASKGTSGAETQYF. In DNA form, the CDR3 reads TGTGCCAGCAAAGGGACTAGCGGGGCTGAGACCCAGTACTTC.

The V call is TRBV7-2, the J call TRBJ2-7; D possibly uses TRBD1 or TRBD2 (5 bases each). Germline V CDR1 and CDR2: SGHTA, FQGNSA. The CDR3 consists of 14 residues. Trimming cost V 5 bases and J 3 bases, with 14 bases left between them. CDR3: CASSQRDRSYEQYF. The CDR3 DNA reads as TGTGCCAGCAGCCAAAGGGACCGGAGCTACGAGCAGTACTTC.

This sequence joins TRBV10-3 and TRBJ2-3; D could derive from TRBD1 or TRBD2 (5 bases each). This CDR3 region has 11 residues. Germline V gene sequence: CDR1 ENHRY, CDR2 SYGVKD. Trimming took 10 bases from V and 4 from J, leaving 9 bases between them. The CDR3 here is CATSGPDTQYF. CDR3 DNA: TGTGCCACCTCGGGACCAGATACGCAGTATTTT.

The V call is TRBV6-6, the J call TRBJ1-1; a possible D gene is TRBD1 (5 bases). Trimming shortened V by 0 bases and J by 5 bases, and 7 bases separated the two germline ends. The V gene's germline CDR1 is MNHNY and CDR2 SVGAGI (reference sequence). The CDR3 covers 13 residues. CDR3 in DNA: TGTGCCAGCAGTTACTCGGGGGGAACTGAAGCTTTCTTT. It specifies CASSYSGGTEAFF.

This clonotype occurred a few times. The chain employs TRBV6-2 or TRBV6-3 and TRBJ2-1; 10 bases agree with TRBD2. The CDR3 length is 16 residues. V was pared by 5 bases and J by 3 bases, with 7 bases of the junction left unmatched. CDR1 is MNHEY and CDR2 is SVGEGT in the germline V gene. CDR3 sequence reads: CASSATRTSGYNEQFF. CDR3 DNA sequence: TGTGCCAGCAGTGCAACGAGGACTAGCGGCTACAATGAGCAGTTCTTC.